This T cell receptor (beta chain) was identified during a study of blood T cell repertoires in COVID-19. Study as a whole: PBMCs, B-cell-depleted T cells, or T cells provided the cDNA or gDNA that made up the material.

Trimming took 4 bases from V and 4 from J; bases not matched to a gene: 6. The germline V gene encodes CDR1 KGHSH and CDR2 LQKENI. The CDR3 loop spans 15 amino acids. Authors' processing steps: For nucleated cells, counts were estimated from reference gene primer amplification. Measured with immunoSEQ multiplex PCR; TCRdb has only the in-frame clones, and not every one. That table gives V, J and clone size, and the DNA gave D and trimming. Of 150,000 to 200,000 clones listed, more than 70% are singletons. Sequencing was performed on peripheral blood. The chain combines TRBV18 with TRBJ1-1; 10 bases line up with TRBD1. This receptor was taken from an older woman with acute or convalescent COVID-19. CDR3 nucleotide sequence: TGTGCCAGCTCACGCGGGGGGACAGGGGCCACTGAAGCTTTCTTT. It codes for CASSRGGTGATEAFF. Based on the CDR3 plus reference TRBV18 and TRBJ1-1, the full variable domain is NAGVMQNPRHLVRRRGQEARLRCSPMKGHSHVYWYRQLPEEGLKFMVYLQKENIIDESGMPKERFSAEFPKEGPSILRIQQVVRGDSAAYFCASSRGGTGATEAFFGQGTRLTVV.